The clone carrying this TCR beta chain was found a few times. Its antigen is undetermined. The record originates from a study of cytomegalovirus exposure and HLA in healthy donors. Whole-study findings and limits: There were reportedly fewer N-insertions in an Asian-associated ancestry cluster than the approximately 670-donor mean, in a later analysis. Several of the most significant clusters appeared, in a later analysis, to be linked to common viral pathogens. Later genetic work tied a missense DCLRE1C variant to beta-chain V and J trimming. Previous analysis showed most TCR beta V segments were productive about 90% or about 30% of the time.

PCR employed 60 Vbeta and 13 Jbeta primers. Method: immunoSEQ multiplex PCR; TCRdb's copy keeps in-frame clones and lacks some. The table includes some 190,000 clones, over 75% detected once. This receptor was taken from a woman in her twenties or thirties in good health and CMV-seronegative. The sequencing sample was made of PBMCs.

CDR3 protein: CASTDQGYYGYTF. CDR3 nucleotides: TGTGCCAGTACCGATCAGGGCTACTATGGCTACACCTTC. The chain is built from TRBV2 and TRBJ1-2; the D gene is possibly TRBD1 (5 bases). Trimming took 9 bases from V and 3 from J, leaving 14 bases between them. The CDR3 is 13 residues long. Germline-derived CDR1 and CDR2 are SNHLY and FYNNEI.